This T cell receptor (beta chain) stems from a study of T cells in localized non-small cell lung cancer. Clones were read by immunoSEQ multiplex PCR, and TCRdb kept only the in-frame ones, dropping some. The table records about 33,000 clones, roughly nine tenths of them present only once. Germline V CDR1 and CDR2: SGHRS, YFSETQ. The CDR3 totals 13 residues. V was pared by 4 bases and J by 0 bases, with 5 bases between. The sequences come from peripheral blood, collected before any cancer treatment. The rearrangement uses TRBV5-1 and TRBJ1-3; no definite D call. The receptor's source is a female donor at least 60 years old with stage I lung adenocarcinoma. CDR3 sequence reads: CASSIDSGNTIYF. CDR3 DNA: TGCGCCAGCAGCATCGACTCTGGAAACACCATATATTTT.